The rows below give T cell receptor beta chains drawn from one sample of a study of blood T cell repertoires in COVID-19. TCRdb's table, derived via immunoSEQ multiplex PCR, lists solely in-frame clones and lacks some. The sample includes more than 85,000 clones, about 80% seen only once; the top ten take 3.5% to 5%. Source material: peripheral blood. All receptors derive from a human donor in a cohort sampled during active COVID-19. CDR3s include the opening cysteine and the closing phenylalanine or tryptophan. The D gene is left open where the match is weak. A row's size may be missing; if present it is once, few, many or a size class.

d_call j_call clone_size v_call cdr3_aa cdr3_nt
TRBD1 TRBJ2-4 NA TRBV5-1 CASSLERDRGIQYF TGCGCCAGCAGCTTGGAACGGGACAGGGGCATTCAGTACTTC
NA TRBJ2-6 NA TRBV27 CASSFTSVSGANVLTF TGTGCCAGCAGTTTCACATCAGTCTCTGGGGCCAACGTCCTGACTTTC
TRBD1 TRBJ1-2 NA TRBV28 CASFGQGASYPYGYTF TGTGCCAGCTTCGGACAGGGGGCGTCCTATCCCTATGGCTACACCTTC
NA TRBJ1-4 NA TRBV5-1 CASSQGSDEKLFF TGCGCCAGCAGCCAGGGTTCGGATGAAAAACTGTTTTTT
NA TRBJ2-3 few TRBV2 CASSFSDTQYF TGTGCCAGCAGTTTCTCGGATACGCAGTATTTT
TRBD1 TRBJ1-4 NA TRBV3-1/TRBV3-2 CASKPGTGAGKLFF TGTGCCAGCAAGCCAGGGACAGGGGCTGGAAAACTGTTTTTT
NA TRBJ2-3 NA TRBV5-1 CASRSLWDTQYF TGCGCCAGCAGGTCACTTTGGGATACGCAGTATTTT
NA TRBJ1-2 once TRBV9 CASSVVGGLGYGYTF TGTGCCAGCAGCGTAGTTGGGGGCCTGGGGTATGGCTACACCTTC
NA TRBJ2-2 NA TRBV19 CASKPADYSNTGELFF TGTGCCAGTAAACCGGCCGACTACTCGAACACCGGGGAGCTGTTTTTT
NA TRBJ1-2 NA TRBV20-1 CSAGPVGGYTF TGCAGTGCTGGGCCAGTGGGCGGCTACACCTTC
NA TRBJ2-1 NA TRBV5-1 CASSLNPRGYYSYNEQFF TGCGCCAGCAGCTTGAACCCCAGAGGGTACTACTCCTACAATGAGCAGTTCTTC
NA TRBJ2-3 few TRBV6-5 CASRSPMGGDTQYF TGTGCCAGCAGATCCCCCATGGGAGGAGATACGCAGTATTTT
TRBD2 TRBJ2-1 NA TRBV2 CASRATSGGNNEQFF TGTGCCAGCAGAGCGACTAGCGGGGGTAACAATGAGCAGTTCTTC
NA TRBJ1-4 NA TRBV4-3 CASSHRGGEKLFF TGCGCCAGCAGCCATCGGGGGGGGGAAAAACTGTTTTTT